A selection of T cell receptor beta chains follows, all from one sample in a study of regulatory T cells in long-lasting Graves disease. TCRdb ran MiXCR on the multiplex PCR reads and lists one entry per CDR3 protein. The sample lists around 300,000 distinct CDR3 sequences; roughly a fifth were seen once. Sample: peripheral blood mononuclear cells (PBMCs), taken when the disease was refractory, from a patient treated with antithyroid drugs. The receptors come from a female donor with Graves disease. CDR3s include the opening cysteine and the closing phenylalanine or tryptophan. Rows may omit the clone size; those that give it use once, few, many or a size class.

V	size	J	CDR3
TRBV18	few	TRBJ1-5	CASSLQGWGQPQHF
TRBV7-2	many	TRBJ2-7	CASSSRAGGSVEQYF
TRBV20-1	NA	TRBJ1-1	CSARVITVGTEAFF
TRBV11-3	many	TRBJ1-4	CASSNDRNNEKLFF
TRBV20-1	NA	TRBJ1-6	CSAEGRDNSPLHF
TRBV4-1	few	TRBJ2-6	CASSQEGQGSGANVLTF
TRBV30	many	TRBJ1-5	CAWAGGQPQHF
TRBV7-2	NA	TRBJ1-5	CASSQTGDEPQHF
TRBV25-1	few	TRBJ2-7	CASSPDRVIPYEQYF
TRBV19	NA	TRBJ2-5	CASSSWAGLAGTQETQYF
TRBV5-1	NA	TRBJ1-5	CASSLEGYNQPQHF
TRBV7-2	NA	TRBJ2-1	CASSLSPGAGAYEQFF
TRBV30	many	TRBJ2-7	CAWSTGQGSNEQYF
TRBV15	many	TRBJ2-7	CATSRAGVYGDEQYF
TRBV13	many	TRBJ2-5	CASSFSPPWGLRGTQYF
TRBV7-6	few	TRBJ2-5	CASSLPEETQYF
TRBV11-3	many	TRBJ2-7	CASSPSPGPYHEQYF
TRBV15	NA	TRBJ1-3	CATSRVIGSSGNTIYF
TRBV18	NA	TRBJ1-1	CASSEQGDTEAFF
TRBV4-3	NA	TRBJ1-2	CASSQTSSWAVGLGYTF
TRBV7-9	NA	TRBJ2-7	CASSLVQGWDPHSYEQYF
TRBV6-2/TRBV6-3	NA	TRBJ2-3	CASSYNTDTQYF
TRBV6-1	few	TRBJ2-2	CASRRGTGGNRYTGELFF